This T cell receptor (beta chain) stems from a study of lymphopenia after photon versus proton radiotherapy. Regarding the study as a whole: Proton therapy kept repertoires fairly stable, unlike photons, which gained effector/memory cells.

Libraries were prepared by immunoSEQ multiplex PCR; TCRdb keeps only in-frame clonotypes and omits some of them. This sample has 150,000 to 200,000 clones, with around 85% found just once. The CDR3 consists of 15 residues. V gave up 2 bases and J gave up 2 bases, with 10 bases separating them. Germline V lookup: CDR1 MNHEY, CDR2 SVGAGI. With regard to this clone: Its target is unknown.

This chain links TRBV6-5 with TRBJ2-1, with no clear D. This specimen consisted of peripheral blood, obtained from a patient treated with photon-based radiotherapy. This TCR derives from a man between 50 and 59 years old with gastric cancer. Here the CDR3 DNA reads TGTGCCAGCAGTTACCAAATACAGCCCTACAATGAGCAGTTCTTC. This translates into CASSYQIQPYNEQFF.